This T cell receptor beta chain appears in the sequencing data of a study of tumor and adjacent non-tumor tissue in lung cancer. A modified ARM-PCR protocol with three rounds of nested PCR amplified TCRbeta. A single record per CDR3 protein comes from TCRdb applying MiXCR to the multiplex PCR reads. The repertoire consists of under 100,000 distinct CDR3 sequences, with around two thirds occurring once and the leading ten covering roughly 15%. The CDR3 extends over 14 amino acids. CDR1 and CDR2 (germline): MDHEN, SYDVKM. Concerning this clonotype: This may arise from a read error, as a much more abundant clone is one base away.

RNA was extracted from bulk tissue without any cell sorting. What was sequenced was lung tumor tissue. The sequence was collected from a man in his sixties or seventies with non-small cell lung cancer. The rearrangement uses TRBV28 and TRBJ2-7, with D possibly called TRBD1 or TRBD2 (5 bases each). This CDR3 reads CAGSPTGRSYEQYF. In DNA, the CDR3 is TGTGCCGGCAGTCCCACGGGACGCTCCTACGAGCAGTACTTC. The variable domain in full, completed from reference TRBV28 and TRBJ2-7, reads DVKVTQSSRYLVKRTGEKVFLECVQDMDHENMFWYRQDPGLGLRLIYFSYDVKMKEKGDIPEGYSVSREKKERFSLILESASTNQTSMYLCAGSPTGRSYEQYFGPGTRLTVT.